This T cell receptor (beta chain) emerged from a study of blood T cell repertoires in COVID-19. Study in general: COVID-19 samples, acute and convalescent, were from the United States, Italy and Spain. T cells, B-cell-depleted T cells, or PBMCs provided the cDNA or gDNA that served as material.

Trimming took 5 bases from V and 7 from J; bases not matched to a gene: 8. Germline lookup yields CDR1 SGHDT and CDR2 YYEEEE. The CDR3 contains 14 residues. Authors' processing steps: Reference gene primer amplification gave nucleated cell count estimates. Profiled with immunoSEQ multiplex PCR; TCRdb holds only in-frame clones, not every one. D and trimming come from the DNA, and the V and J calls and clone size come from that table. The sample includes roughly 48,000 clones, 80% to 90% of them seen just once. Specimen: peripheral blood. The chain employs TRBV5-6 and TRBJ2-1, with 8 bases that match TRBD2. This clonotype was obtained from a human donor in a cohort sampled during active COVID-19. The CDR3 sequence: CASRPWRGVNEQFF. CDR3 bases: TGTGCCAGCAGGCCGTGGCGGGGGGTGAATGAGCAGTTCTTC. Full variable domain (missing parts from reference TRBV5-6 and TRBJ2-1): DAGVTQSPTHLIKTRGQQVTLRCSPKSGHDTVSWYQQALGQGPQFIFQYYEEEERQRGNFPDRFSGHQFPNYSSELNVNALLLGDSALYLCASRPWRGVNEQFFGPGTRLTVL.